The T cell receptor (beta chain) under discussion was sequenced for a study of T cell changes during pregnancy in multiple sclerosis. The table came from immunoSEQ multiplex PCR; TCRdb's copy has only in-frame clones and leaves some out. The sample includes about 100,000 clones, roughly 92% of them seen just once. There are 11 residues in the CDR3. Germline V gene data show CDR1 as SGHDN and CDR2 as FVKESK. The V gene lost 3 bases and the J gene lost 7 bases, with 6 bases spanning the gap. The rearrangement uses TRBV14 and TRBJ2-5; D is uncertain. The sequenced sample was peripheral blood, obtained in the second trimester of pregnancy. The sequence was obtained from a female donor with multiple sclerosis, enrolled in a pregnancy study. In nucleotides, the CDR3 is TGTGCCAGCAGCCACGGTGTGACCCAGTACTTC. Translating it yields CASSHGVTQYF.